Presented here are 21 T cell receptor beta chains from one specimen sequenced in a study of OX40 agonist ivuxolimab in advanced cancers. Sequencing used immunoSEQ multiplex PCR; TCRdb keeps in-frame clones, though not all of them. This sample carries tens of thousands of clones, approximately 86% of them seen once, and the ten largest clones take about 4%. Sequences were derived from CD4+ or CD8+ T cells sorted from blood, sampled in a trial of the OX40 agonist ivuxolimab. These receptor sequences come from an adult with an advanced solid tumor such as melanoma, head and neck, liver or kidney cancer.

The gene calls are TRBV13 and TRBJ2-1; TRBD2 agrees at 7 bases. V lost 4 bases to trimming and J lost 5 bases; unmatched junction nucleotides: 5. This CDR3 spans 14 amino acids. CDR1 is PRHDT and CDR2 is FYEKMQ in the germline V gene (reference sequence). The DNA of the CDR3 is TGTGCCAGCAGCTGGGGGACTAACCACAATGAGCAGTTCTTC. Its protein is CASSWGTNHNEQFF.

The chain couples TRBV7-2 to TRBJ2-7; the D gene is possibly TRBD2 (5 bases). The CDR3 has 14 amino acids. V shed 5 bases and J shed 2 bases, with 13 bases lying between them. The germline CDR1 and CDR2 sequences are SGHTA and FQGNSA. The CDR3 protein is CASSERAEAYEQYF. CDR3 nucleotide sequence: TGTGCCAGCAGCGAACGGGCGGAGGCCTACGAGCAGTACTTC.

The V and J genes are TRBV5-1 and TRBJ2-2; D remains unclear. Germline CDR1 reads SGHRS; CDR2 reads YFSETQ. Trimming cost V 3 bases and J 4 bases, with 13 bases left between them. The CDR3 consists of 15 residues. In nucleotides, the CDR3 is TGCGCCAGCAGCTCACGTGAGGATAGCACCGGGGAGCTGTTTTTT. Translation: CASSSREDSTGELFF. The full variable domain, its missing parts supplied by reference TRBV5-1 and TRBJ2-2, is KAGVTQTPRYLIKTRGQQVTLSCSPISGHRSVSWYQQTPGQGLQFLFEYFSETQRNKGNFPGRFSGRQFSNSRSEMNVSTLELGDSALYLCASSSREDSTGELFFGEGSRLTVL.

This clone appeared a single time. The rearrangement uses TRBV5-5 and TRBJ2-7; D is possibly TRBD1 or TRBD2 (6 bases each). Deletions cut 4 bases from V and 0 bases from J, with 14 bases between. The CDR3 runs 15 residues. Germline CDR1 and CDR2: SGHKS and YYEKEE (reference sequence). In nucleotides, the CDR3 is TGTGCCAGCAGCCGGGGGCAGGGGAGCTCCTACGAGCAGTACTTC. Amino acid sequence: CASSRGQGSSYEQYF. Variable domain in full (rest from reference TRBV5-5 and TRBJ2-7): DAGVTQSPTHLIKTRGQQVTLRCSPISGHKSVSWYQQVLGQGPQFIFQYYEKEERGRGNFPDRFSARQFPNYSSELNVNALLLGDSALYLCASSRGQGSSYEQYFGPGTRLTVT.

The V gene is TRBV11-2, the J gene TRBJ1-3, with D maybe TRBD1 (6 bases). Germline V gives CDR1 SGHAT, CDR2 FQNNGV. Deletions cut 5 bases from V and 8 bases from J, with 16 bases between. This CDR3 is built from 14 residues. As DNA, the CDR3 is TGTGCCAGCAGCCCCCTAAACAGGGCAGACACCATATATTTT. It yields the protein CASSPLNRADTIYF.

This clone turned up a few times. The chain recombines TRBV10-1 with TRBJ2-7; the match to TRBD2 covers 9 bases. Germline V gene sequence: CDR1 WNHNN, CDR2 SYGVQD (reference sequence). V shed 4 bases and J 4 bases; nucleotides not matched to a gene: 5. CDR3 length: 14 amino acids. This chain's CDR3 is CASSGSGSGYEQYF. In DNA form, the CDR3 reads TGCGCCAGCAGTGGTAGCGGGAGCGGATACGAGCAGTACTTC.

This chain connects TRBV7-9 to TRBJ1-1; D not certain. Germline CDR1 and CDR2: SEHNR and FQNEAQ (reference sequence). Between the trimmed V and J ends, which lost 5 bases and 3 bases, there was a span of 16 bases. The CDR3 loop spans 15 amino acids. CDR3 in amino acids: CASSPRHQEDTEAFF. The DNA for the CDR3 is TGTGCCAGCAGCCCCCGGCATCAAGAGGACACTGAAGCTTTCTTT.

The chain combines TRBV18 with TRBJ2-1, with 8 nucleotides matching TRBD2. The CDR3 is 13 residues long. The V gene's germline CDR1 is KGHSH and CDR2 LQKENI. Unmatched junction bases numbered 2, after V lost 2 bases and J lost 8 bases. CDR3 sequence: CASSPGTRHEQFF. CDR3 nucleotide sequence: TGTGCCAGCTCACCAGGGACTAGACATGAGCAGTTCTTC.

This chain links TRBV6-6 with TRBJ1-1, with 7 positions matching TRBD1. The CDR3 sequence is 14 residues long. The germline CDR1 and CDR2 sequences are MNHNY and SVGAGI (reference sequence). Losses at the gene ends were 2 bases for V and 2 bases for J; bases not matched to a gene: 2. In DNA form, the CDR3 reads TGTGCCAGCAGTTACGGACAGGTAAACACTGAAGCTTTCTTT. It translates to CASSYGQVNTEAFF.

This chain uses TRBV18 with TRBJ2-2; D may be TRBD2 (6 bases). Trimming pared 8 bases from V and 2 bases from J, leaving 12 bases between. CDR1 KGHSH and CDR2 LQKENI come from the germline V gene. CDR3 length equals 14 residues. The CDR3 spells CASKRTTNTGELFF. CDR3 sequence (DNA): TGTGCCAGCAAAAGGACTACTAACACCGGGGAGCTGTTTTTT.

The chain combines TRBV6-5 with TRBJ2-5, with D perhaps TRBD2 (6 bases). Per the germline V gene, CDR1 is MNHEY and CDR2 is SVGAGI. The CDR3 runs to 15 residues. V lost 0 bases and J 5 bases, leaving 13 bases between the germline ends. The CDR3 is CASSYSVPGEETQYF. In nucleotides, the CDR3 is TGTGCCAGCAGTTACTCGGTTCCGGGGGAGGAGACCCAGTACTTC.

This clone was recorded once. The CDR3 reads CASSSMGETANTGELFF. CDR3 coding DNA: TGTGCCAGCAGTTCCATGGGAGAGACCGCGAACACCGGGGAGCTGTTTTTT. This chain connects TRBV27 to TRBJ2-2, with a tentative D call TRBD2 (5 bases). Germline V CDR1 and CDR2: MNHEY, SMNVEV (reference sequence). The CDR3 runs 17 residues. V was shortened by 4 bases and J by 0 bases, with 15 bases between the two germline ends.

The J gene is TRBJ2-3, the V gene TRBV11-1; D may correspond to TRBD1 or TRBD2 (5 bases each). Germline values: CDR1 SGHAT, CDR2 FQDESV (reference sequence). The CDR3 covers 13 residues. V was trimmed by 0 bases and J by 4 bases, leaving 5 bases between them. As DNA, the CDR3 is TGTGCCAGCAGCTTAGCGGGGGCAGATACGCAGTATTTT. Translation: CASSLAGADTQYF.

In DNA form, the CDR3 reads TGTGCCAGTGGGACAGGGCCCTCCTACGAGCAGTACTTC. The encoded protein is CASGTGPSYEQYF. The V and J genes are TRBV19 and TRBJ2-5, with TRBD1 identical over 9 bases. The tail of the sequence fits TRBJ2-7 better, so the J call may be wrong. Per germline, CDR1 LNHDA and CDR2 SQIVND (reference sequence). CDR3 length equals 13 residues.

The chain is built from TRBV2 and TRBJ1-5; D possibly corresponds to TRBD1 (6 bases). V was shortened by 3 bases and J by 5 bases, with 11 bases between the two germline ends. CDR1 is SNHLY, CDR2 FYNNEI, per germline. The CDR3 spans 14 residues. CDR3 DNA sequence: TGTGCCAGCAGTGAGGACAGATCGGATCAGCCCCAGCATTTT. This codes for CASSEDRSDQPQHF.

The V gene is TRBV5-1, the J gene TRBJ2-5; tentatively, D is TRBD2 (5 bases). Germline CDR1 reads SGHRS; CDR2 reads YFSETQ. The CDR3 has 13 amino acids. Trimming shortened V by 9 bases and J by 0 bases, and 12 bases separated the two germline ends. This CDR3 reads CATSRENQETQYF. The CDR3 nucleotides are TGCGCCACATCACGGGAAAACCAAGAGACCCAGTACTTC.

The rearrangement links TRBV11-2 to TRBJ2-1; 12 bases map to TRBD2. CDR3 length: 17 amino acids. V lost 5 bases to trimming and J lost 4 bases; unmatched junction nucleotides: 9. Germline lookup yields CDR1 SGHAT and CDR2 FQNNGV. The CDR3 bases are TGTGCCAGCAGCAAATTGGCCGGACTAGCGGGATACAATGAGCAGTTCTTC. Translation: CASSKLAGLAGYNEQFF.

The CDR3 loop is CASRPEGGARNEQFF. The CDR3 coding sequence is TGTGCCAGCAGACCAGAGGGGGGGGCGCGGAATGAGCAGTTCTTC. The genes are TRBV9 and TRBJ2-1, with TRBD2 as a possible D gene (7 bases). This CDR3 contains 15 residues. Germline V gives CDR1 SGDLS, CDR2 YYNGEE. V lost 5 bases and J 7 bases, leaving 19 bases between the germline ends.

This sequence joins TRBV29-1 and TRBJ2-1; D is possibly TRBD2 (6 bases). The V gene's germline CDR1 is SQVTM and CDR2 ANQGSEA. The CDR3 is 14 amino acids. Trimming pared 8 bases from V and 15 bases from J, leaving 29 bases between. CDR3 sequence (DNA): TGCAGCTACTACCCGGGAGATAGCGGCAGCGCTGGGTTCTTC. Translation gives CSYYPGDSGSAGFF.

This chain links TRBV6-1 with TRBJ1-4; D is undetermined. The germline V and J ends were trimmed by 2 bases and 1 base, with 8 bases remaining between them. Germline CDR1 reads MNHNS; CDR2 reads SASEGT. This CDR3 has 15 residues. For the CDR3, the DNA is TGTGCCAGCAGTGAAAGTTCGGGAACTAATGAAAAACTGTTTTTT. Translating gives CASSESSGTNEKLFF.

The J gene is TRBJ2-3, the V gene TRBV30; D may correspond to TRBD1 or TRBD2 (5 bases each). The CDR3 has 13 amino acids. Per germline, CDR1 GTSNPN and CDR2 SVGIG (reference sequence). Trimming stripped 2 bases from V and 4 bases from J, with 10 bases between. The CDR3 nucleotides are TGTGCCTGGAGTCCGCCGGGACCAGATACGCAGTATTTT. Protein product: CAWSPPGPDTQYF.